These 19 T cell receptor beta chains share one sample of origin, sequenced in a study of Graves' ophthalmopathy and Graves' hyperthyroidism. For repertoire sequencing, the TCR beta CDR3 regions were amplified from RNA transcripts. Investigators did first-round RT-PCR with HTBI primers, then second-round multiplex PCR. MiXCR, run by TCRdb on the multiplex PCR reads, gives a single entry per CDR3 protein. The profile covers 600,000 to 650,000 distinct CDR3 sequences, with about 20% appearing a single time and approximately 6.5% taken by the ten largest. The sequencing sample was made of peripheral blood. The receptor source for this set is a woman aged 18-29 years with stable Graves' hyperthyroidism. Some clones in this sample may be carry-over from other donors' samples.

The chain is built from TRBV6-2 or TRBV6-3 and TRBJ2-7, with 7 nucleotides matching TRBD1. Germline loops: CDR1 MNHEY, CDR2 SVGEGT. With V trimmed by 2 bases and J by 0 bases, 4 bases remained unmatched. CDR3 length: 15 residues. The CDR3 protein is CASSYRDSDSYEQYF. Here the CDR3 DNA reads TGTGCCAGCAGTTACCGGGACAGCGACTCCTACGAGCAGTACTTC.

The V and J genes are TRBV6-5 and TRBJ1-1; D unclear. The CDR3 is 14 amino acids. V lost 0 bases, J lost 3 bases, and 8 bases lay in between. In germline, CDR1 is MNHEY, CDR2 SVGAGI. DNA for the CDR3: TGTGCCAGCAGTTACTCGGTTGGGTACACTGAAGCTTTCTTT. Translated, it gives CASSYSVGYTEAFF.

The chain uses TRBV6-1 and TRBJ2-2, with D possibly TRBD2 on 5 matching bases. Per germline, CDR1 MNHNS and CDR2 SASEGT. This CDR3 is built from 14 residues. V lost 7 bases to trimming and J lost 3 bases, with 12 bases between them. The CDR3 loop reads CASMKDWYTGELFF. For the CDR3, the DNA is TGTGCCAGCATGAAGGACTGGTACACCGGGGAGCTGTTTTTT.

This rearrangement joins TRBV6-5 to TRBJ1-5; 8 bases align to TRBD1. Germline CDR1 and CDR2: MNHEY and SVGAGI. Trimming at V came to 2 bases and at J to 2 bases, leaving 5 bases not matched to a gene. This CDR3 contains 16 residues. CDR3 DNA sequence: TGTGCCAGCAGTTACCCATCGACAGGGGGCAATCAGCCCCAGCATTTT. It is translated as CASSYPSTGGNQPQHF.

This clonotype was picked up many times. The chain carries TRBV12-3 or TRBV12-4 and TRBJ1-5; D gene unclear. This CDR3 spans 16 amino acids. V was trimmed by 1 base and J by 4 bases, leaving 14 bases between them. The CDR3 sequence: CASSLEQPGPNQPQHF. CDR3 bases: TGTGCCAGCAGTTTAGAACAGCCCGGGCCTAATCAGCCCCAGCATTTT.

This clonotype has at least ten counts. The chain employs TRBV6-1 and TRBJ1-5; D is uncertain. V was pared by 5 bases and J by 0 bases, with 11 bases between. The CDR3 is 15 residues long. From germline, CDR1 is MNHNS and CDR2 SASEGT. The CDR3 spells CASSRTDDSNQPQHF. CDR3 coding DNA: TGTGCCAGCAGTCGTACAGACGATAGCAATCAGCCCCAGCATTTT.

The sample holds many counts of this clonotype. The rearrangement joins TRBV19 to TRBJ1-5, with D tentatively TRBD1 (5 bases). Germline values: CDR1 LNHDA, CDR2 SQIVND (reference sequence). The CDR3 is made up of 13 amino acids. V dropped 2 bases and J dropped 9 bases, with 11 bases sitting between them. In DNA, the CDR3 is TGTGCCAGTAGTATACTTGGGGGATCGCCCCAGCATTTT. Its protein product is CASSILGGSPQHF.

This clonotype appeared many times. The CDR3: CASSSTNRGGVSNQPQHF. The CDR3 DNA is TGTGCCAGCAGTTCTACCAATCGGGGGGGGGTTAGCAATCAGCCCCAGCATTTT. The chain has TRBV11-2 and TRBJ1-5; D may be TRBD1 (5 bases). Germline V gene data show CDR1 as SGHAT and CDR2 as FQNNGV. The CDR3 is 18 amino acids. The ends were cut back, 6 bases at V and 0 bases at J, with 21 bases in the middle.

V gene TRBV6-1 combines with J gene TRBJ2-7, with D maybe TRBD1 (5 bases). The CDR3 loop spans 13 amino acids. Germline V gene data show CDR1 as MNHNS and CDR2 as SASEGT. Trimming removed 7 bases from V and 1 base from J, with 11 bases in between. The DNA for the CDR3 is TGTGCCAGCATGGCCGACAGTTCCTACGAGCAGTACTTC. Translating gives CASMADSSYEQYF.

This chain connects TRBV12-3 or TRBV12-4 to TRBJ1-3; D is unclear. The CDR3 covers 12 residues. The V end lost 6 bases, the J end lost 7 bases, and 10 bases lay between the germline ends. CDR3 sequence (DNA): TGTGCCAGCAGCGGTGGATTGAACACCATATATTTT. Protein sequence: CASSGGLNTIYF.

This clonotype has at least ten counts. The rearrangement uses TRBV19 and TRBJ2-7, with D maybe TRBD1 (6 bases). With 3 bases removed from V and 5 bases from J, the gap between germline ends came to 11 bases. Germline CDR1 LNHDA, CDR2 SQIVND (reference sequence). The CDR3 contains 13 residues. CDR3 protein: CASSMVGADEQYF. As DNA, the CDR3 is TGTGCCAGTAGTATGGTGGGGGCCGACGAGCAGTACTTC.

This clonotype was counted at least ten times. This chain uses TRBV7-3 with TRBJ2-7; D unclear. V lost 2 bases and J lost 2, with 10 bases in between. The CDR3 totals 14 residues. Per the germline V gene, CDR1 is SGHTA and CDR2 is FQGTGA. This CDR3 is CASSLLIGPYEQYF. For the CDR3, the DNA is TGTGCCAGCAGCTTACTGATTGGACCCTACGAGCAGTACTTC.

In its sample, this clonotype was seen many times. The chain is built from TRBV19 and TRBJ1-1, with TRBD1 as a possible D gene (6 bases). Germline CDR1 and CDR2: LNHDA and SQIVND (reference sequence). V was trimmed by 3 bases and J by 6 bases, leaving 17 bases between them. The CDR3 sequence is 15 residues long. The CDR3 region is CASSIHGQFLSEAFF. CDR3 coding DNA: TGTGCCAGTAGTATCCATGGACAGTTCCTCTCTGAAGCTTTCTTT. Filled out from reference TRBV19 and TRBJ1-1, the complete variable domain reads DGGITQSPKYLFRKEGQNVTLSCEQNLNHDAMYWYRQDPGQGLRLIYYSQIVNDFQKGDIAEGYSVSREKKESFPLTVTSAQKNPTAFYLCASSIHGQFLSEAFFGQGTRLTVV.

This clonotype was detected ten times or more. J is TRBJ2-3 and V is TRBV12-3 or TRBV12-4; D might be TRBD2 (6 bases). Between the trimmed V and J ends, which lost 2 bases and 6 bases, there was a span of 12 bases. CDR3 length: 14 residues. The DNA for the CDR3 is TGTGCCAGCAGTTTATCCCACGGGAGTGATACGCAGTATTTT. It translates to CASSLSHGSDTQYF.

This clonotype was counted many times. The J gene is TRBJ1-1, the V gene TRBV19; 8 bases are a match to TRBD1. Germline V gene data show CDR1 as LNHDA and CDR2 as SQIVND (reference sequence). The V segment lost 6 bases and the J segment 4 bases; nucleotides outside the gene matches: 7. This CDR3 is 14 amino acids long. The CDR3 sequence: CASRGRGLSTEAFF. In DNA, the CDR3 is TGTGCCAGTAGAGGCAGGGGGCTAAGCACTGAAGCTTTCTTT.

This clonotype was detected many times. The chain combines TRBV12-3 or TRBV12-4 with TRBJ1-3; 7 bases agree with TRBD1. J lost 4 bases, V lost 7 bases, and 16 bases had no gene match. CDR3 size: 17 residues. CDR3: CASNPLWAGGLGNTIYF. DNA for the CDR3: TGTGCCAGCAACCCCCTCTGGGCAGGGGGATTAGGAAACACCATATATTTT.

The V call is TRBV28, the J call TRBJ2-5, with TRBD1 matching over 7 bases. Per the germline V gene, CDR1 is MDHEN and CDR2 is SYDVKM. CDR3 length: 17 amino acids. After removal of 2 bases from V and 1 base from J, the junction contained 10 bases not matched to a gene. The CDR3 spells CASSLDTGVVSQETQYF. CDR3 nucleotide sequence: TGTGCCAGCAGTTTAGATACAGGGGTTGTGTCCCAAGAGACCCAGTACTTC. Full variable domain (remainder filled in from reference TRBV28 and TRBJ2-5): DVKVTQSSRYLVKRTGEKVFLECVQDMDHENMFWYRQDPGLGLRLIYFSYDVKMKEKGDIPEGYSVSREKKERFSLILESASTNQTSMYLCASSLDTGVVSQETQYFGPGTRLLVL.

The CDR3 reads CSVEGQSGYEQYF. CDR3 sequence (DNA): TGCAGCGTTGAGGGGCAGTCGGGCTACGAGCAGTACTTC. The chain links TRBV29-1 to TRBJ2-7, with D perhaps TRBD1 (5 bases). The CDR3 consists of 13 residues. The ends were cut back, 3 bases at V and 3 bases at J, with 12 bases in the middle. Looked up from germline, CDR1 is SQVTM and CDR2 is ANQGSEA.

This clonotype was seen ten or more times. V is TRBV20-1 and J is TRBJ1-2; 8 nucleotides match TRBD1. CDR3 length: 14 residues. The junction had 9 bases not matched to a gene; V was cut back by 3 bases and J by 6 bases. CDR1 and CDR2 (germline): DFQATT, SNEGSKA (reference sequence). CDR3 loop: CSARTSGQGHGYTF. CDR3 nucleotide sequence: TGCAGTGCTAGGACATCAGGACAGGGACATGGCTACACCTTC.